Below, 23 T cell receptor beta chains from the same sample are listed, as sequenced in a study of shared clonotypes between healthy human individuals. Naivety among CD8 cells was defined by CD45RO negativity and positive CCR7 selection, thereby excluding terminally differentiated effector memory CD45RA+ cells. Clones were read by immunoSEQ multiplex PCR, and TCRdb kept only the in-frame ones, dropping some. The data show roughly 590,000 clones, over 95% seen once. Source material: naive CD8+ T cells sorted from blood. The receptors were gathered from a woman younger than 45 in good health.

J is TRBJ2-7 and V is TRBV28; no firm D call. CDR1 MDHEN and CDR2 SYDVKM come from the germline V gene. V was pared by 1 base and J by 0 bases, with 4 bases between. The CDR3 length is 13 residues. The CDR3 is CASSLSRSYEQYF. DNA of the CDR3: TGTGCCAGCAGTTTATCCCGCTCCTACGAGCAGTACTTC.

This rearrangement joins TRBV2 to TRBJ2-2; no definite D call. The CDR3 has 12 residues. From germline, CDR1 is SNHLY and CDR2 FYNNEI. V lost 8 bases and J 4 bases, leaving 8 bases between the germline ends. The CDR3 spells CASLNPTGELFF. CDR3 DNA: TGTGCCAGCCTGAACCCCACCGGGGAGCTGTTTTTT. Full variable domain (remainder filled in from reference TRBV2 and TRBJ2-2): EPEVTQTPSHQVTQMGQEVILRCVPISNHLYFYWYRQILGQKVEFLVSFYNNEISEKSEIFDDQFSVERPDGSNFTLKIRSTKLEDSAMYFCASLNPTGELFFGEGSRLTVL.

DNA of the CDR3: TGTGCCAGCAGCTACGAGACTAGCCTGGGGGGAGAGACCCAGTACTTC. Translation gives CASSYETSLGGETQYF. The chain is built from TRBV7-9 and TRBJ2-5; TRBD2 agrees at 7 bases. This CDR3 is 16 amino acids long. The germline CDR1 and CDR2 sequences are SEHNR and FQNEAQ (reference sequence). J was trimmed by 4 bases and V by 4 bases; bases with no gene match: 12.

The chain employs TRBV4-1 and TRBJ1-5; D gene uncertain. The CDR3 runs 14 residues. Germline CDR1 MGHRA, CDR2 YSYEKL. Trimming cost V 0 bases and J 7 bases, with 10 bases left between them. The CDR3 is CASSQDLEVQPQHF. The CDR3 nucleotides read TGCGCCAGCAGCCAAGATCTGGAGGTGCAGCCCCAGCATTTT.

The chain links TRBV5-1 to TRBJ2-6; D uncertain. There are 15 residues in the CDR3. Germline CDR1 reads SGHRS; CDR2 reads YFSETQ. V was cut by 1 base and J by 4 bases, with 9 bases left in between. The CDR3: CASSLKGAGANVLTF. CDR3 DNA sequence: TGCGCCAGCAGCTTGAAAGGTGCGGGGGCCAACGTCCTGACTTTC.

The count of this clone is one. The CDR3 is CASSLGTGEGYTF. CDR3 in DNA: TGTGCCAGCAGTTTAGGGACAGGGGAGGGCTACACCTTC. The gene calls are TRBV27 and TRBJ1-2, with TRBD1 matching over 10 bases. The CDR3 totals 13 residues. The germline V gene has CDR1 MNHEY and CDR2 SMNVEV (reference sequence). J gave up 8 bases and V 2 bases, and 2 bases lay outside the gene matches.

This clone was detected only once. The rearrangement joins TRBV6-5 to TRBJ2-1; 7 bases are shared with TRBD2. This CDR3 spans 13 amino acids. Germline V lookup: CDR1 MNHEY, CDR2 SVGAGI. Germline trimming cut 2 bases from V and 5 bases from J; bases unmatched to any gene: 0. The CDR3 DNA sequence: TGTGCCAGCAGTTACCTAGCGGACAATGAGCAGTTCTTC. Amino acids: CASSYLADNEQFF.

V is TRBV9 and J is TRBJ1-2; maybe TRBD1 (5 bases). Trimming left V 4 bases short and J 8 bases short, with 24 bases between. CDR1 SGDLS and CDR2 YYNGEE come from the germline V gene. CDR3 size: 16 residues. The CDR3 loop reads CASSLRAQLSPGGYTF. For the CDR3, the DNA is TGTGCCAGCAGCCTCCGGGCCCAGCTTTCACCAGGGGGCTACACCTTC.

The gene calls are TRBV19 and TRBJ1-5; D not certain. V lost 3 bases and J lost 7, with 7 bases in between. This CDR3 has 12 residues. Germline CDR1 is LNHDA and CDR2 is SQIVND (reference sequence). CDR3 amino acids: CASSIGGQPQHF. For the CDR3, the DNA is TGTGCCAGTAGTATCGGAGGGCAGCCCCAGCATTTT.

This chain joins TRBV4-1 and TRBJ2-5; 11 bases align to TRBD2. The tail of the sequence fits TRBJ2-7 better, so the J call may be wrong. The CDR3 contains 16 residues. Per germline, CDR1 MGHRA and CDR2 YSYEKL. The CDR3, as DNA: TGCGCCAGCAGCCGGAGGGCTAGCGGGAGGTCCGACGAGCAGTACTTC. Its translation is CASSRRASGRSDEQYF.

This sequence joins TRBV5-5 and TRBJ2-7, with a possible D match to TRBD2 (5 bases). The V end lost 0 bases, the J end lost 6 bases, and 22 bases lay between the germline ends. The CDR3 extends over 17 amino acids. The V gene's germline CDR1 is SGHKS and CDR2 YYEKEE (reference sequence). The chain's CDR3 is CASSLEDFSISWGEQYF. CDR3 coding DNA: TGTGCCAGCAGCTTGGAGGACTTTTCGATCTCGTGGGGCGAGCAGTACTTC.

V and J are TRBV28 and TRBJ2-1; 9 bases line up with TRBD2. Germline V CDR1 and CDR2: MDHEN, SYDVKM. Trimming took 1 base from V and 2 from J; bases not matched to a gene: 12. The CDR3 is 19 residues long. The CDR3 DNA reads TGTGCCAGCAGTTTATACGGAATACGACTAGCGGAAACCTACAATGAGCAGTTCTTC. This codes for CASSLYGIRLAETYNEQFF.

The V and J genes are TRBV9 and TRBJ2-3; weak D call: TRBD2 (6 bases). CDR3 length: 15 residues. Trimming took 0 bases from V and 2 from J, leaving 10 bases between them. The germline gives CDR1 SGDLS, CDR2 YYNGEE. DNA for the CDR3: TGTGCCAGCAGCGTAGCGGGGGTTCCCACAGATACGCAGTATTTT. This codes for CASSVAGVPTDTQYF.

This chain uses TRBV27 with TRBJ2-5, with 9 positions matching TRBD1. The germline gives CDR1 MNHEY, CDR2 SMNVEV (reference sequence). With 5 bases clipped from V and 3 bases from J, the junction kept 7 bases outside the gene matches. This CDR3 comprises 15 residues. The CDR3 loop reads CASSAGTGLKETQYF. In nucleotides, the CDR3 is TGTGCCAGCAGTGCGGGGACAGGGTTAAAAGAGACCCAGTACTTC.

The rearrangement uses TRBV6-5 and TRBJ2-1; tentatively, D is TRBD1 or TRBD2 (7 bases each). The germline V gene has CDR1 MNHEY and CDR2 SVGAGI. The CDR3 spans 15 residues. The ends were cut back, 10 bases at V and 5 bases at J, with 21 bases in the middle. CDR3 residues: CATRGSGVEDNEQFF. The CDR3 DNA is TGTGCCACCAGGGGGAGCGGGGTTGAGGACAATGAGCAGTTCTTC.

This clone was seen a single time. The chain joins TRBV14 to TRBJ2-7, with 7 positions matching TRBD2. The germline V gene encodes CDR1 SGHDN and CDR2 FVKESK. After removal of 4 bases from V and 3 bases from J, the junction contained 6 bases not matched to a gene. There are 14 residues in the CDR3. The chain's CDR3 is CASSPYSGYYEQYF. The CDR3 DNA is TGTGCCAGCAGCCCCTATAGCGGGTACTACGAGCAGTACTTC.

The chain combines TRBV4-1 with TRBJ2-3; D possibly corresponds to TRBD2 (5 bases). Germline V lookup: CDR1 MGHRA, CDR2 YSYEKL. The CDR3 loop spans 18 amino acids. V gave up 3 bases and J gave up 1 base, with 20 bases separating them. The CDR3 DNA reads TGCGCCAGCAGCCATGGACTCCAGGCAGCTCGCGGCACAGATACGCAGTATTTT. It is translated as CASSHGLQAARGTDTQYF.

V is TRBV6-6 and J is TRBJ2-7; tentative D call: TRBD2 (5 bases). This CDR3 contains 14 residues. The germline V gene has CDR1 MNHNY and CDR2 SVGAGI (reference sequence). The ends were cut back, 7 bases at V and 0 bases at J, with 13 bases in the middle. CDR3 bases: TGTGCCAGCACCGCTCCGGGAACCTCCTACGAGCAGTACTTC. Translated: CASTAPGTSYEQYF.

The chain employs TRBV4-1 and TRBJ2-5, with 14 positions matching TRBD2. With 4 bases clipped from V and 3 bases from J, the junction kept 4 bases outside the gene matches. The CDR3 loop spans 16 amino acids. Germline assignment: CDR1 MGHRA and CDR2 YSYEKL. The CDR3 nucleotides are TGCGCCAGCAGCCCTTGGACTAGCGGGGGGAAAGAGACCCAGTACTTC. The encoded protein is CASSPWTSGGKETQYF.

This sequence joins TRBV27 and TRBJ2-3, with 7 positions matching TRBD1. V lost 7 bases, J lost 6 bases, and 10 bases stayed unmatched. Germline loops: CDR1 MNHEY, CDR2 SMNVEV (reference sequence). The CDR3 has 14 residues. CDR3 nucleotide sequence: TGTGCCAGCACACTCACAGGGGTCGGGGATACGCAGTATTTT. Translating gives CASTLTGVGDTQYF.

This clone was found once. V and J are TRBV7-9 and TRBJ2-3; tentatively, D is TRBD1 (6 bases). This CDR3 has 13 residues. Germline V lookup: CDR1 SEHNR, CDR2 FQNEAQ (reference sequence). Deletions cut 11 bases from V and 2 bases from J, with 14 bases between. The CDR3: CAGRGGLTDTQYF. CDR3 DNA: TGTGCCGGCCGTGGGGGCCTCACAGATACGCAGTATTTT.

V gene TRBV4-1 combines with J gene TRBJ2-7; 9 bases match TRBD2. The germline V gene encodes CDR1 MGHRA and CDR2 YSYEKL. This CDR3 is built from 15 residues. V was pared by 5 bases and J by 4 bases, with 9 bases of the junction left unmatched. The CDR3 sequence: CASSNPGLAGYEQYF. CDR3 in DNA: TGCGCCAGCAGCAACCCGGGACTAGCAGGGTACGAGCAGTACTTC.

V usage is TRBV28 and J usage is TRBJ2-5; 10 nucleotides agree with TRBD1. Trimming at V came to 2 bases and at J to 5 bases, leaving 8 bases not matched to a gene. Germline V gene sequence: CDR1 MDHEN, CDR2 SYDVKM. CDR3 size: 16 residues. The CDR3 reads CASSLARDRGWETQYF. CDR3 DNA sequence: TGTGCCAGCAGTTTAGCCCGGGACAGGGGATGGGAGACCCAGTACTTC.